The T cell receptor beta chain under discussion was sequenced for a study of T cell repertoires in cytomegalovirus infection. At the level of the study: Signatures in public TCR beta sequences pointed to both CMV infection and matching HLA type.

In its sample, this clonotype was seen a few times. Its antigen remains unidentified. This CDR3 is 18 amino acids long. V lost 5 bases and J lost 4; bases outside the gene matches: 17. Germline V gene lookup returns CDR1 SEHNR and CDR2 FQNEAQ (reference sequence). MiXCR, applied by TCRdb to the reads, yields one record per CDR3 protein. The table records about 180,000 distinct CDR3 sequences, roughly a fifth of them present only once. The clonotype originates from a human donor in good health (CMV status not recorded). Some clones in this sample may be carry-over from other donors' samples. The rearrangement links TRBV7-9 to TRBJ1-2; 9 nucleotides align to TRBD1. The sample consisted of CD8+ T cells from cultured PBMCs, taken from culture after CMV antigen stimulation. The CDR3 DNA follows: TGTGCCAGCAGCGCGAGAAGGGGACAGGGAAAGGGGATCTATGGCTACACCTTC. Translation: CASSARRGQGKGIYGYTF.